This T cell receptor (beta chain) comes out of a study of blood T cell repertoires in COVID-19 (dated by TCRdb to between 2020 and 2021). Broadly, across the study: Collaborator samples came from the United States, Italy and Spain and covered acute and convalescent phases of COVID-19. The material from the prospective study consisted of cDNA or gDNA derived from T cells, B-cell-depleted T cells, or PBMCs. Subjects who had been exposed to COVID-19, were actively infected with it, or had recovered from it provided the deeply sampled blood TCRbeta repertoires that made up the dataset. The repertoires were released in a freely available public database intended as a resource for research on the immune response to SARS-CoV-2. Samples were obtained from the ongoing ImmuneRACE study (first 160 participants) and from 1,254 subjects provided by 6 global collaborators. The sample metadata nearly always contained a de-identified subject ID, COVID-19 status, age in years and sex. Where available, HLA class I and class II types were obtained from metadata supplied by the sample provider rather than from assay-based typing. Study-level results and caveats: The quantity of clinical and demographic metadata differed by source and by participant and was supplied without curation.

In Seattle, one collaborating source enrolled patients while the infection was active and tracked those patients longitudinally over the course of disease. Each collaborating institution followed its own protocols to collect whole blood in K2EDTA tubes. For TCRbeta analysis, collaborators shipped samples as frozen whole blood, isolated PBMCs, or DNA extracted from either of those sample types. TCRbeta CDR3 regions were amplified from genomic DNA by means of the immunoSEQ Assay, a bias-controlled multiplex PCR. The study's own analysis went as follows. The number of nucleated cells in each sample was estimated from the amplification of reference gene primers within the assay. Sequence reads were collapsed and filtered to measure the absolute abundance of every unique TCRbeta CDR3 rearrangement. For each sample, productive Simpson clonality was calculated as the square root of Simpson's diversity index over productive rearrangements. TCRdb limited this immuneACCESS table to in-frame rearrangements with V and J called. A share of clones is missing; checked studies link under half to unresolved V genes, and the rest is unexplained. The V and J calls and clone size come from that table; D and trimming were worked out from the DNA. The sample table holds 150,000 to 200,000 clones, of which over 80% were seen once. The top ten constitute approximately 7.8% of the sample.

CDR1 and CDR2, looked up from the germline V gene (reference sequence), are SEHNR and FQNEAQ. There are 15 amino acids in the CDR3, from cysteine to phenylalanine inclusive. The retained sequence is limited to the CDR3, 45 bases, with the frame set at the first base. Trimming takes 4 bases off V and 5 bases off J; junction bases not matched to a gene: 5. A remark on this clone: Its antigen is currently not known. Base quality data are lacking; no much larger clone is found one base away.

This clonotype originated in an older woman with COVID-19, enrolled during active disease. The V and J segments used are TRBV7-9 and TRBJ2-7; TRBD2 aligns with 13 central bases. The sample comprised peripheral blood. The base sequence is TGTGCCAGCAGCTCTGGACTAGCGGGAGTCCACGAGCAGTACTTC. Translated, it reads CASSSGLAGVHEQYF.